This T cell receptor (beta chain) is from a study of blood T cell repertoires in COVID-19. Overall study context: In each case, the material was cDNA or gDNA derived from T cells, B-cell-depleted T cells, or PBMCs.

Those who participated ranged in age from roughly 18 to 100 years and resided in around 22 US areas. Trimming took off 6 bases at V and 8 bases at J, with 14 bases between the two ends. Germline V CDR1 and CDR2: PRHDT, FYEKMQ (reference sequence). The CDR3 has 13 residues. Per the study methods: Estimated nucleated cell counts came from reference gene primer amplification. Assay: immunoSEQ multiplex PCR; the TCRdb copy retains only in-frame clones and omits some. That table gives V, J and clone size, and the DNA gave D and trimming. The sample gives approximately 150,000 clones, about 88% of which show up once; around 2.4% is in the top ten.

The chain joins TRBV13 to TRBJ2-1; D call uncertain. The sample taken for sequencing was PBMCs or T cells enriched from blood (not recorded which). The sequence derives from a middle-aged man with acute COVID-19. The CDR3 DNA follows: TGTGCCAGCAGTCAACGGGTGCAAGATGAGCAGTTCTTC. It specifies CASSQRVQDEQFF. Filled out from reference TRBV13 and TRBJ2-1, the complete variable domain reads AAGVIQSPRHLIKEKRETATLKCYPIPRHDTVYWYQQGPGQDPQFLISFYEKMQSDKGSIPDRFSAQQFSDYHSELNMSSLELGDSALYFCASSQRVQDEQFFGPGTRLTVL.